Shown below are 11 T cell receptor beta chains from a single sample sequenced in a study of control samples from healthy donors and cancer patients. The assay was immunoSEQ multiplex PCR, and TCRdb's table has in-frame clones only and misses some. The sample records about 150,000 clones, approximately 96% being singletons. What was sequenced was blood. All receptors come from a man aged 40-55 years in good health.

V and J are TRBV18 and TRBJ2-7; 9 bases are shared with TRBD1. The germline V gene has CDR1 KGHSH and CDR2 LQKENI. The V gene end was trimmed by 6 bases and the J gene end by 3 bases; junction bases not matched to a gene: 3. The CDR3 has 13 amino acids. For the CDR3, the DNA is TGTGCCAGCTCCGGGGGACAGGGCTACGAGCAGTACTTC. Translated, it gives CASSGGQGYEQYF.

The genes are TRBV5-5 and TRBJ2-2, with 10 bases identical to TRBD1. The length of the CDR3 is 14 residues. J lost 6 bases, V lost 4 bases, and 3 bases had no gene match. Per germline, CDR1 SGHKS and CDR2 YYEKEE (reference sequence). The CDR3 DNA is TGTGCCAGCAGCAAGACAGGGGGCCCCGGGGAGCTGTTTTTT. Its protein product is CASSKTGGPGELFF. Looking up the rest from reference TRBV5-5 and TRBJ2-2 gives the full variable domain: DAGVTQSPTHLIKTRGQQVTLRCSPISGHKSVSWYQQVLGQGPQFIFQYYEKEERGRGNFPDRFSARQFPNYSSELNVNALLLGDSALYLCASSKTGGPGELFFGEGSRLTVL.

The genes are TRBV7-2 and TRBJ2-5, with TRBD1 identical over 8 bases. This CDR3 has 15 residues. CDR1 is SGHTA, CDR2 FQGNSA, per germline. V gave up 0 bases and J gave up 7 bases; unmatched junction bases: 7. The CDR3 nucleotides are TGTGCCAGCAGCTTAGCGGGACAGGTGATCGGGACCCAGTACTTC. Its protein product is CASSLAGQVIGTQYF.

The chain has TRBV6-5 and TRBJ1-1; TRBD1 agrees at 8 bases. Germline loops: CDR1 MNHEY, CDR2 SVGAGI. The CDR3 spans 15 residues. Trimming took 8 bases from V and 1 from J; bases not matched to a gene: 9. The CDR3 region is CASLGNRGSNTEAFF. The CDR3 region has the DNA TGTGCCAGCCTAGGAAACAGGGGGTCGAACACTGAAGCTTTCTTT.

The chain is built from TRBV4-2 and TRBJ2-1; 8 bases are shared with TRBD1. The CDR3 length is 15 residues. Germline values: CDR1 LGHNA, CDR2 YNFKEQ. Trimming removed 4 bases from V and 9 bases from J; junction bases left unmatched: 11. This CDR3 is CASSPRTGRIGEQFF. The CDR3 bases are TGTGCCAGCAGCCCCCGGACAGGGAGGATTGGTGAGCAGTTCTTC.

CDR3 region: CASSPRSTGRSNEKLFF. In nucleotides, the CDR3 is TGTGCCAGCAGCCCAAGATCGACAGGCCGATCTAATGAAAAACTGTTTTTT. This chain links TRBV3-1 (or the pseudogene TRBV3-2) with TRBJ1-4; possible D gene TRBD1, 6 bases. Germline loops: CDR1 LGHDT, CDR2 YNNKEL (reference sequence). Trimming pared 4 bases from V and 3 bases from J, leaving 18 bases between. The length of the CDR3 is 17 residues.

The rearrangement uses TRBV4-3 and TRBJ2-2; D remains unclear. This CDR3 has 13 amino acids. The germline V and J ends were trimmed by 1 base and 5 bases, with 5 bases remaining between them. Germline V CDR1 and CDR2: LGHNA, YSLEER. The CDR3 is CASSQVPTGELFF. The CDR3 bases are TGCGCCAGCAGCCAAGTACCAACCGGGGAGCTGTTTTTT.

About this clone: Other DNA sequences in the same sample also yield this CDR3. This sequence joins TRBV7-2 and TRBJ1-5; D uncertain. The V gene lost 1 base and the J gene lost 2 bases, with 6 bases spanning the gap. The CDR3 runs to 14 residues. Germline V gene lookup returns CDR1 SGHTA and CDR2 FQGNSA. The CDR3 nucleotides are TGTGCCAGCAGCTTAGGCAATGGCAATCAGCCCCAGCATTTT. Translation: CASSLGNGNQPQHF.

The chain employs TRBV6-5 and TRBJ1-4, with a tentative D call TRBD1 (6 bases). Germline lookup yields CDR1 MNHEY and CDR2 SVGAGI. The CDR3 is made up of 13 amino acids. Deletions cut 11 bases from V and 0 bases from J, with 10 bases between. CDR3 protein: CASRQATNEKLFF. The DNA for the CDR3 is TGTGCCTCCCGACAGGCAACTAATGAAAAACTGTTTTTT.

The rearrangement links TRBV7-8 to TRBJ1-1; no definite D call. This CDR3 contains 16 residues. Germline CDR1 reads SGHVS; CDR2 reads FQNEAQ. Trimming stripped 3 bases from V and 5 bases from J, with 19 bases between. CDR3 bases: TGTGCCAGCAGCTTGGGCGTGCCTCCAGAGACGACTGAAGCTTTCTTT. This codes for CASSLGVPPETTEAFF.

V is TRBV2 and J is TRBJ2-3, with D possibly matching TRBD2 (6 bases). The CDR3 sequence is 13 residues long. The V gene's germline CDR1 is SNHLY and CDR2 FYNNEI. Trimming removed 8 bases from V and 4 bases from J, with 13 bases in between. CDR3 loop: CASGGPSPDTQYF. The CDR3 DNA is TGTGCCAGCGGAGGGCCGAGTCCAGATACGCAGTATTTT.